These T cell receptor beta chains were read from a single sample in a study of identical twins. TCRdb re-called the 5' RACE reads through MiXCR, storing one row per CDR3 protein. Of just over 450,000 distinct CDR3 sequences in the sample, 12% to 15% were seen once. The sample also formed part of further work on yellow fever vaccine responses in identical twins.

The specimen sequenced was CD4+ T cells sorted from blood. All receptors come from a woman aged 18-29 years in good health. The CDR3 runs from the conserved cysteine through the conserved F or W. The D gene is left open where the match is weak. For some rows the clone size is stated as once, few or many, or as a class when expanded; others skip it.

v_gene: TRBV12-3/TRBV12-4; d_gene: .; j_gene: TRBJ2-3; abundance: .; CDR3nt: TGTGCCAGCAGTTTAACAGGACAAAATACGCAGTATTTT; CDR3aa: CASSLTGQNTQYF
v_gene: TRBV28; d_gene: TRBD1; j_gene: TRBJ1-6; abundance: few; CDR3nt: TGTGCCAGCAGGGGGGACAGGGGGCAAAATTCACCCCTCCACTTT; CDR3aa: CASRGDRGQNSPLHF
v_gene: TRBV4-3; d_gene: TRBD2; j_gene: TRBJ2-3; abundance: .; CDR3nt: TGCGCCAGCAGCCAAGAGGCCAGTCTAGCGGGAGTGAATACGCAGTATTTT; CDR3aa: CASSQEASLAGVNTQYF
v_gene: TRBV10-3; d_gene: .; j_gene: TRBJ2-1; abundance: .; CDR3nt: TGTGCCATCAGACCGGGATCCTCCAATGAGCAGTTCTTC; CDR3aa: CAIRPGSSNEQFF
v_gene: TRBV12-3/TRBV12-4; d_gene: TRBD1; j_gene: TRBJ2-5; abundance: few; CDR3nt: TGTGCCAGCAGTTCCTTGACAGGGCTCGAGACCCAGTACTTC; CDR3aa: CASSSLTGLETQYF
v_gene: TRBV3-1; d_gene: .; j_gene: TRBJ2-7; abundance: few; CDR3nt: TGTGCCAGCAGCCAACGTATCTACGAGCAGTACTTC; CDR3aa: CASSQRIYEQYF
v_gene: TRBV20-1; d_gene: .; j_gene: TRBJ2-1; abundance: .; CDR3nt: TGCAGTGCTAGCCCTCCGGGGGGCACTGAGCAGTTCTTC; CDR3aa: CSASPPGGTEQFF
v_gene: TRBV12-3/TRBV12-4; d_gene: TRBD1; j_gene: TRBJ1-5; abundance: .; CDR3nt: TGTGCCAGCAGTCCCGCGGGACAGGGGGTTTGGAGCAATCAGCCCCAGCATTTT; CDR3aa: CASSPAGQGVWSNQPQHF
v_gene: TRBV9; d_gene: .; j_gene: TRBJ2-1; abundance: .; CDR3nt: TGTGCCAGCAGCGCCGACGGGGGCGGGACCTACAATGAGCAGTTCTTC; CDR3aa: CASSADGGGTYNEQFF
v_gene: TRBV28; d_gene: .; j_gene: TRBJ2-7; abundance: few; CDR3nt: TGTGCCAGCAGTTATGGGCCGGGGGCCTACGAGCAGTACTTC; CDR3aa: CASSYGPGAYEQYF
v_gene: TRBV28; d_gene: .; j_gene: TRBJ2-1; abundance: .; CDR3nt: TGTGCCAGCAGCAAGAATGGGGGGTTTCGGTACAATGAGCAGTTCTTC; CDR3aa: CASSKNGGFRYNEQFF
v_gene: TRBV29-1; d_gene: .; j_gene: TRBJ1-3; abundance: few; CDR3nt: TGCAGCGTTGAGCGGGATGGAAACACCATATATTTT; CDR3aa: CSVERDGNTIYF
v_gene: TRBV20-1; d_gene: TRBD2; j_gene: TRBJ2-3; abundance: .; CDR3nt: TGCAGTGCTAGAGATTTTGGGACTAGGGATACGCAGTATTTT; CDR3aa: CSARDFGTRDTQYF
v_gene: TRBV29-1; d_gene: .; j_gene: TRBJ2-5; abundance: few; CDR3nt: TGCAGCGTTAGGGAGAGGGGTGACGGGACCCAGTACTTC; CDR3aa: CSVRERGDGTQYF
v_gene: TRBV6-1; d_gene: .; j_gene: TRBJ2-3; abundance: .; CDR3nt: TGTGCCAGCAGACCCATCGAAGGGACTAGCACAGATACGCAGTATTTT; CDR3aa: CASRPIEGTSTDTQYF
v_gene: TRBV6-1; d_gene: TRBD2; j_gene: TRBJ2-5; abundance: .; CDR3nt: TGTGCCAGCATTGGACTAGCGGGGGAACCTCAAGAGACCCAGTACTTC; CDR3aa: CASIGLAGEPQETQYF
v_gene: TRBV7-2; d_gene: .; j_gene: TRBJ2-7; abundance: few; CDR3nt: TGTGCCAGCAGCTTAACCGTCGAGCAGTACTTC; CDR3aa: CASSLTVEQYF
v_gene: TRBV6-2/TRBV6-3; d_gene: .; j_gene: TRBJ2-7; abundance: many; CDR3nt: TGTGCCAGCAGTCGTCCGGGGGGCCACGAGCAGTACTTC; CDR3aa: CASSRPGGHEQYF